The entry below describes one TCR beta chain. The germline V gene encodes CDR1 SEHNR and CDR2 FQNEAQ (reference sequence). The CDR3 runs to 15 residues. The data derive from a study of monozygotic twins with inflammatory bowel disease. TCRdb derives one entry per CDR3 protein from the 5' RACE reads, leaving out DNA. The sample's table shows some 450,000 distinct CDR3 sequences. The specimen sequenced was blood. The receptor comes from a human donor with ulcerative colitis or Crohn's disease, or a healthy co-twin of an affected twin (not recorded which). This chain connects TRBV7-9 to TRBJ2-3; TCRdb indicates TRBD1, and absent DNA this call remains unverified. CDR3 amino acids: CASSFAGVRTDTQYF.